The entry below describes one T cell receptor (beta chain). Its cognate antigen is unknown. Repertoires were generated with immunoSEQ multiplex PCR, while TCRdb's copy carries only in-frame clones and drops some. The table shows some 120,000 clones, with around 83% occurring only once. Time point denoted: baseline pretreatment blood. Treatment: 15 Gy SBRT to primary tumor, nephrectomy 4 weeks later. Radiation-treated patients gave blood at baseline, week 2 and week 4. Germline CDR1 and CDR2: SGHTA and FQGNSA. The CDR3 is 15 amino acids. This entry belongs to a study of radiation and T cells in renal cell carcinoma. Study information: Nephrectomy followed 15 Gy stereotactic body radiation by 4 weeks. Overall study findings and caveats: From baseline, blood top tumor clonotypes peaked at 2 weeks post-radiation.

This receptor was obtained from a woman aged 60-70 years with renal cell carcinoma. The chain uses TRBV7-2 and TRBJ2-5, with D possibly matching TRBD1 (7 bases). TRBJ2-7 explains the end of the DNA better; the J call may be wrong. Source: blood, taken from a patient whose treatment included radiotherapy and nephrectomy. For the CDR3, the DNA is TGTGCCAGCAGCTTGGGGGGACAGAGCTCCTACGAGCAGTACTTC. Its translation: CASSLGGQSSYEQYF.